The 25 T cell receptor beta chains listed next were all sequenced from one sample in a study of beta chain features in type 1 diabetes. Of the isolated RNA, all was reverse transcribed, and so the sequenced material was expressed TCRB transcripts. Assay used: immunoSEQ multiplex PCR; TCRdb lists only in-frame clones, some missing. Of hundreds of thousands of clones listed, 10% to 15% are singletons. General observations from the study: Shortening that was moderate but significant affected the TCRB CDR3s of Type 1 diabetes patients in all four CD4+ subsets.

Their target antigens are unknown. The sample consisted of naive CD4+ T cells from blood. The origin of the receptors is a man aged 18-30 years with type 1 diabetes.

The CDR3 sequence: CASSAGAHQETQYF. DNA for the CDR3: TGTGCCAGCAGCGCGGGGGCCCACCAAGAGACCCAGTACTTC. J is TRBJ2-5 and V is TRBV9; either TRBD1 or TRBD2 may supply D (6 bases each). Per germline, CDR1 SGDLS and CDR2 YYNGEE. The germline V and J ends were trimmed by 3 bases and 0 bases, with 9 bases remaining between them. The CDR3 loop spans 14 amino acids.

This clone was seen only a few times. The CDR3 bases are TGTGCCAGCAGTGTGTCGGGGATCACTGAAGCTTTCTTT. As protein: CASSVSGITEAFF. The rearrangement links TRBV25-1 to TRBJ1-1; D call uncertain. The CDR3 has 13 amino acids. Trimming took off 4 bases at V and 4 bases at J, with 10 bases between the two ends. Germline V gene lookup returns CDR1 MGHDK and CDR2 SYGVNS.

Comment on this clone: This sample also contains other DNA sequences that code for the same CDR3. The chain combines TRBV30 with TRBJ2-3; 7 positions agree with TRBD2. Germline V gives CDR1 GTSNPN, CDR2 SVGIG (reference sequence). The CDR3 loop spans 14 amino acids. Unmatched junction bases numbered 4, after V lost 0 bases and J lost 4 bases. The CDR3 nucleotides read TGTGCCTGGAGTGTTGGGGGGGGTCCAGATACGCAGTATTTT. Translating gives CAWSVGGGPDTQYF.

The J gene is TRBJ1-1, the V gene TRBV29-1; D unresolved. Trimming left V 4 bases short and J 10 bases short, with 13 bases between. CDR3 length: 11 amino acids. Germline CDR1 SQVTM, CDR2 ANQGSEA. CDR3 DNA: TGCAGCGTTGCTGAAGGGAGCGCAGCTTTCTTT. Its protein product is CSVAEGSAAFF.

V is TRBV19 and J is TRBJ2-7; 9 bases are shared with TRBD1. Trimming removed 7 bases from V and 7 bases from J; junction bases left unmatched: 14. The germline CDR1 and CDR2 sequences are LNHDA and SQIVND (reference sequence). This CDR3 has 15 amino acids. The CDR3 sequence: CASTRTGAYKGEQYF. DNA of the CDR3: TGTGCCAGTACCCGGACAGGGGCGTATAAGGGGGAGCAGTACTTC.

The chain couples TRBV30 to TRBJ2-7; a possible D gene is TRBD1 (5 bases). The CDR3 is made up of 13 amino acids. The V gene's germline CDR1 is GTSNPN and CDR2 SVGIG (reference sequence). V lost 3 bases, J lost 2 bases, and 11 bases lay in between. The CDR3 sequence: CAWRHTGAYEQYF. The CDR3 nucleotides are TGTGCCTGGAGACATACAGGAGCCTACGAGCAGTACTTC. Full variable domain (missing parts from reference TRBV30 and TRBJ2-7): SQTIHQWPATLVQPVGSPLSLECTVEGTSNPNLYWYRQAAGRGLQLLFYSVGIGQISSEVPQNLSASRPQDRQFILSSKKLLLSDSGFYLCAWRHTGAYEQYFGPGTRLTVT.

The CDR3 here is CASSSGLAGSGNTGELFF. The CDR3 bases are TGTGCCAGCAGCTCGGGACTAGCGGGATCCGGGAACACCGGGGAGCTGTTTTTT. J is TRBJ2-2 and V is TRBV5-8, with 13 bases that match TRBD2. The CDR3 extends over 18 amino acids. Trimming took 3 bases from V and 1 from J; bases not matched to a gene: 6. Germline V gene data show CDR1 as SGHTS and CDR2 as YDEGEE.

Note on this clone: In the same sample, other DNA sequences code for this CDR3. This chain uses TRBV2 with TRBJ1-1; no clear D. The CDR3 has 13 residues. The V gene lost 4 bases and the J gene lost 1 base, with 7 bases spanning the gap. Germline CDR1 and CDR2: SNHLY and FYNNEI. CDR3 nucleotides: TGTGCCAGCAGTGGGCAGGAGAACACTGAAGCTTTCTTT. Residues: CASSGQENTEAFF.

The V and J genes are TRBV30 and TRBJ2-2; D is undetermined. The V gene lost 4 bases and the J gene lost 0 bases, with 9 bases spanning the gap. CDR3 length: 14 amino acids. CDR1 and CDR2 (germline): GTSNPN, SVGIG (reference sequence). The CDR3 loop reads CAWNSAANTGELFF. Written as DNA, the CDR3 is TGTGCCTGGAATTCTGCCGCGAACACCGGGGAGCTGTTTTTT.

The CDR3 nucleotides read TGTGCCGGGGGGACAGGATATAATTCACCCCTCCACTTT. This gives the protein CAGGTGYNSPLHF. This chain connects TRBV19 to TRBJ1-6; 8 nucleotides agree with TRBD1. Germline V gene lookup returns CDR1 LNHDA and CDR2 SQIVND (reference sequence). The V gene end was trimmed by 11 bases and the J gene end by 4 bases; junction bases not matched to a gene: 4. The CDR3 is 13 residues long.

This clone was seen only a few times. The J gene is TRBJ2-5, the V gene TRBV6-8; perhaps TRBD1 as D (5 bases). Germline V gives CDR1 MNHGY, CDR2 SAAAGT. This CDR3 region has 14 residues. V was clipped by 4 bases and J by 8 bases, with 17 bases between them. The CDR3 region has the DNA TGTGCCAGCAGTTTCGCCCGGGCGCAGGGAACCCAGTACTTC. This sequence encodes CASSFARAQGTQYF.

This chain uses TRBV18 with TRBJ2-5; D unclear. Per germline, CDR1 KGHSH and CDR2 LQKENI. Between the trimmed V and J ends, which lost 1 base and 4 bases, there was a span of 4 bases. This CDR3 is 12 amino acids long. CDR3 in DNA: TGTGCCAGCTCACCACTCATAGAGACCCAGTACTTC. Protein product: CASSPLIETQYF. Full variable domain (outside the CDR3, taken from reference TRBV18 and TRBJ2-5): NAGVMQNPRHLVRRRGQEARLRCSPMKGHSHVYWYRQLPEEGLKFMVYLQKENIIDESGMPKERFSAEFPKEGPSILRIQQVVRGDSAAYFCASSPLIETQYFGPGTRLLVL.

This clone was found a few times. This chain joins TRBV30 and TRBJ1-5; TRBD1 might be the D (6 bases). The V gene lost 2 bases and the J gene lost 6 bases, with 11 bases spanning the gap. The CDR3 length is 13 residues. CDR1 and CDR2 (germline): GTSNPN, SVGIG (reference sequence). DNA for the CDR3: TGTGCCTGGAGTCGACAGGAACCTCAGCCCCAGCATTTT. It encodes CAWSRQEPQPQHF. Together with reference TRBV30 and TRBJ1-5, the CDR3 gives the full variable domain: SQTIHQWPATLVQPVGSPLSLECTVEGTSNPNLYWYRQAAGRGLQLLFYSVGIGQISSEVPQNLSASRPQDRQFILSSKKLLLSDSGFYLCAWSRQEPQPQHFGDGTRLSIL.

The chain is built from TRBV7-9 and TRBJ2-1; perhaps TRBD1 as D (6 bases). Germline assignment: CDR1 SEHNR and CDR2 FQNEAQ (reference sequence). V dropped 3 bases and J dropped 5 bases, with 14 bases sitting between them. The CDR3 is 15 amino acids. CDR3 sequence: CASSFLEGHHNEQFF. The CDR3 nucleotides read TGTGCCAGCAGCTTCCTCGAGGGACACCACAATGAGCAGTTCTTC.

This clone has just a few counts. The chain joins TRBV10-3 to TRBJ1-4; D is unclear. The germline V and J ends were trimmed by 0 bases and 5 bases, with 7 bases remaining between them. The length of the CDR3 is 14 residues. Looked up from germline, CDR1 is ENHRY and CDR2 is SYGVKD. CDR3 region: CAISESIGNEKLFF. Written as DNA, the CDR3 is TGTGCCATCAGTGAGTCGATAGGCAATGAAAAACTGTTTTTT.

The chain combines TRBV2 with TRBJ2-1, with 9 bases fitting TRBD1. The V segment lost 8 bases and the J segment 6 bases; nucleotides outside the gene matches: 2. Germline V CDR1 and CDR2: SNHLY, FYNNEI. The CDR3 has 12 residues. This CDR3 is CASPGQGNEQFF. Here the CDR3 DNA reads TGTGCCAGCCCGGGACAGGGCAATGAGCAGTTCTTC.

The V call is TRBV10-3, the J call TRBJ2-1; 8 bases are shared with TRBD2. Germline assignment: CDR1 ENHRY and CDR2 SYGVKD. The CDR3 runs 13 residues. V dropped 4 bases and J dropped 8; count of bases not matched to a gene: 4. This CDR3 reads CAISGGGRDEQFF. CDR3 DNA sequence: TGTGCCATCAGTGGCGGGGGGCGGGATGAGCAGTTCTTC.

The chain links TRBV6-6 to TRBJ1-6; D is uncertain. V was shortened by 0 bases and J by 4 bases, with 7 bases between the two germline ends. From germline, CDR1 is MNHNY and CDR2 SVGAGI (reference sequence). The CDR3 extends over 15 amino acids. The CDR3 spells CASSYSKGYNSPLHF. Written as DNA, the CDR3 is TGTGCCAGCAGTTACTCGAAGGGTTATAATTCACCCCTCCACTTT.

In this sample, this clone turned up a few times. The J gene is TRBJ2-2, the V gene TRBV11-2; 8 nucleotides agree with TRBD2. Germline CDR1 SGHAT, CDR2 FQNNGV. Trimming cost V 1 base and J 5 bases; bases outside gene matches: 3. The CDR3 sequence is 15 residues long. The CDR3 DNA reads as TGTGCCAGCAGCTTAGGGACTAGCTCTACCGGGGAGCTGTTTTTT. Amino acid sequence: CASSLGTSSTGELFF.

In its sample, this clone was seen a few times. DNA of the CDR3: TGCGCCAGCAGCCAAGAGTTAGCGGAGTCTTACAATGAGCAGTTCTTC. It specifies CASSQELAESYNEQFF. The rearrangement links TRBV4-1 to TRBJ2-1, with D possibly matching TRBD2 (6 bases). The CDR3 covers 16 residues. CDR1 MGHRA and CDR2 YSYEKL come from the germline V gene. V was trimmed by 0 bases and J by 4 bases, leaving 13 bases between them.

The gene calls are TRBV7-7 and TRBJ1-1; D unclear. Trimming removed 5 bases from V and 7 bases from J, with 20 bases in between. The CDR3 runs to 15 residues. CDR1 is SSHAT and CDR2 is FNYEAQ in the germline V gene (reference sequence). This CDR3 is CASSPLSGFHSEAFF. CDR3 coding DNA: TGTGCCAGCAGCCCACTCTCCGGGTTCCATAGTGAAGCTTTCTTT.

This clone was detected a few times. V gene TRBV5-4 combines with J gene TRBJ2-1; D gene uncertain. V lost 4 bases, J lost 2 bases, and 16 bases lay in between. Per germline, CDR1 SGHNT and CDR2 YYREEE (reference sequence). CDR3 length: 16 residues. CDR3: CASSHFIGLTYNEQFF. CDR3 bases: TGTGCCAGCAGCCATTTCATCGGCCTGACCTACAATGAGCAGTTCTTC.

This clone turned up a few times. The chain links TRBV4-1 to TRBJ2-7; D unresolved. CDR1 and CDR2 from the germline V gene are MGHRA and YSYEKL. CDR3 length equals 11 residues. Between the trimmed V and J ends, which lost 1 base and 9 bases, there was a span of 7 bases. The CDR3 DNA reads TGCGCCAGCAGCCAAGGCCTGGCGCAGTACTTC. Translated: CASSQGLAQYF.

This clone was found a few times. This chain links TRBV7-9 with TRBJ1-6; D uncertain. The CDR3 has 15 residues. Germline V gene sequence: CDR1 SEHNR, CDR2 FQNEAQ (reference sequence). Trimming took 5 bases from V and 5 from J, leaving 13 bases between them. The chain's CDR3 is CASSPRTVDNSPLHF. The CDR3 nucleotides read TGTGCCAGCAGCCCGCGGACCGTTGATAATTCACCCCTCCACTTT.

This clone has only a few counts. V is TRBV6-6 and J is TRBJ2-3; D is ambiguous. Looked up from germline, CDR1 is MNHNY and CDR2 is SVGAGI (reference sequence). Deletions cut 2 bases from V and 5 bases from J, with 11 bases between. This CDR3 has 14 amino acids. The CDR3 bases are TGTGCCAGCAGTTACCCGGACCTGGGAGATACGCAGTATTTT. Translating it yields CASSYPDLGDTQYF.